A single sample gave rise to the 24 T cell receptor beta chains below, sequenced in a study of T cells in Graves' hyperthyroidism and ophthalmopathy. RNA transcripts gave rise to amplified TCR beta CDR3 regions. RT-PCR in the first round (using the HTBI primer set) targeted the TCR CDR3. One entry per CDR3 protein, called by TCRdb with MiXCR from the multiplex PCR reads. The sample has roughly 640,000 distinct CDR3 sequences, 16% seen once. Sequenced sample: blood. The receptors were sampled from a woman aged 40 to 50 with Graves' ophthalmopathy.

This clonotype has a count of ten or more. The chain is built from TRBV18 and TRBJ2-3; either TRBD1 or TRBD2 may fit D (5 bases each). V shed 4 bases and J shed 2 bases, with 10 bases lying between them. From germline, CDR1 is KGHSH and CDR2 LQKENI. This CDR3 has 14 residues. CDR3 residues: CASSQGRTTDTQYF. The CDR3 bases are TGTGCCAGCTCACAGGGACGGACCACAGATACGCAGTATTTT. The full variable domain, completed using reference TRBV18 and TRBJ2-3, is NAGVMQNPRHLVRRRGQEARLRCSPMKGHSHVYWYRQLPEEGLKFMVYLQKENIIDESGMPKERFSAEFPKEGPSILRIQQVVRGDSAAYFCASSQGRTTDTQYFGPGTRLTVL.

On this clonotype itself: One end of the junction fails to match germline, which may point to a read error. The V and J genes are TRBV7-7 and TRBJ2-5; TRBD2 is a possible D gene (6 bases). Germline V gene sequence: CDR1 SSHAT, CDR2 FNYEAQ (reference sequence). The CDR3 is 15 residues long. The CDR3 DNA reads as TGTGCTAGCAGCTTAGCGCTCGGACTAAAAGAGACCCAGTACTTC. Amino acid sequence: CASSLALGLKETQYF.

This sequence joins TRBV27 and TRBJ1-2; D unresolved. Germline V gene data show CDR1 as MNHEY and CDR2 as SMNVEV (reference sequence). This CDR3 is 12 amino acids long. The V end lost 3 bases, the J end lost 4 bases, and 6 bases lay between the germline ends. CDR3 coding DNA: TGTGCCAGCAGTTTCCGGGGCTATGGCTACACCTTC. Encoded protein: CASSFRGYGYTF.

This clonotype was observed many times. The chain links TRBV6-1 to TRBJ1-2; tentatively, D is TRBD1 (5 bases). The germline CDR1 and CDR2 sequences are MNHNS and SASEGT. This CDR3 comprises 15 residues. Trimming took 3 bases from V and 3 from J, leaving 14 bases between them. In DNA form, the CDR3 reads TGTGCCAGCAGTGATAGACAGCTCCCAGACTATGGCTACACCTTC. Its protein product is CASSDRQLPDYGYTF.

This clonotype was counted only a few times. V usage is TRBV27 and J usage is TRBJ2-7, with no clear D. Germline CDR1 is MNHEY and CDR2 is SMNVEV (reference sequence). V was trimmed by 2 bases and J by 1 base, leaving 9 bases between them. The CDR3 contains 14 residues. The CDR3 coding sequence is TGTGCCAGCAGTTTAATGGGATCTTCCTACGAGCAGTACTTC. The encoded protein is CASSLMGSSYEQYF.

This rearrangement joins TRBV9 to TRBJ2-3; 8 nucleotides align to TRBD1. This CDR3 has 16 residues. Losses at the gene ends were 4 bases for V and 2 bases for J; bases not matched to a gene: 9. CDR1 SGDLS and CDR2 YYNGEE come from the germline V gene. The CDR3 coding sequence is TGTGCCAGCAGCTCGACCGGGACAGGATCCACAGATACGCAGTATTTT. Translated: CASSSTGTGSTDTQYF.

The chain employs TRBV5-4 and TRBJ2-1, with 14 bases matching TRBD2. CDR1 and CDR2 (germline): SGHNT, YYREEE (reference sequence). The CDR3 consists of 19 residues. V shed 4 bases, J shed 0 bases, and the junction held 9 bases outside the gene matches. CDR3 sequence: CASSRGLAGGPSSYNEQFF. CDR3 bases: TGTGCCAGCAGCAGAGGACTAGCGGGAGGCCCCAGCTCCTACAATGAGCAGTTCTTC.

This clonotype was detected many times. The chain combines TRBV11-2 with TRBJ1-4; tentatively, D is TRBD1 (6 bases). Trimming shortened V by 3 bases and J by 7 bases, and 15 bases separated the two germline ends. This CDR3 contains 15 residues. Germline assignment: CDR1 SGHAT and CDR2 FQNNGV. This chain's CDR3 is CASSLGRGGGEKLFF. The CDR3 DNA is TGTGCCAGCAGCTTGGGGCGAGGGGGGGGTGAAAAACTGTTTTTT.

The chain employs TRBV27 and TRBJ2-6, with a tentative D call TRBD2 (6 bases). CDR1 MNHEY and CDR2 SMNVEV come from the germline V gene (reference sequence). The ends were cut back, 9 bases at V and 2 bases at J, with 14 bases in the middle. The CDR3 is made up of 15 amino acids. The DNA of the CDR3 is TGTGCCAGGTTCCTAAGCGGGCCTGGGGCCAACGTCCTGACTTTC. This translates into CARFLSGPGANVLTF. Full variable domain (missing parts from reference TRBV27 and TRBJ2-6): EAQVTQNPRYLITVTGKKLTVTCSQNMNHEYMSWYRQDPGLGLRQIYYSMNVEVTDKGDVPEGYKVSRKEKRNFPLILESPSPNQTSLYFCARFLSGPGANVLTFGAGSRLTVL.

This clonotype was detected many times. The chain joins TRBV18 to TRBJ2-7; 7 positions agree with TRBD1. V gave up 8 bases and J gave up 2 bases; unmatched junction bases: 6. This CDR3 has 13 amino acids. The germline V gene encodes CDR1 KGHSH and CDR2 LQKENI. CDR3 bases: TGTGCCAGCAGCCCGGGACAGCCCTACGAGCAGTACTTC. Its protein is CASSPGQPYEQYF.

This clonotype occurred many times. The chain joins TRBV11-2 to TRBJ2-7; D remains unclear. Germline lookup yields CDR1 SGHAT and CDR2 FQNNGV. Trimming pared 6 bases from V and 6 bases from J, leaving 15 bases between. The CDR3 runs 13 residues. CDR3 region: CASSTGLPGEQYF. The CDR3 DNA is TGTGCCAGCAGTACCGGGCTCCCAGGCGAGCAGTACTTC.

This clonotype was found a few times. The CDR3 is CASSFAPGQGPDEQFF. Here the CDR3 DNA reads TGTGCCAGCAGCTTTGCCCCGGGACAGGGACCCGATGAGCAGTTCTTC. J is TRBJ2-1 and V is TRBV5-5; 9 bases are a match to TRBD1. This CDR3 is built from 16 residues. The V segment lost 2 bases and the J segment 8 bases; nucleotides outside the gene matches: 11. Germline loops: CDR1 SGHKS, CDR2 YYEKEE (reference sequence). Full variable domain (missing parts from reference TRBV5-5 and TRBJ2-1): DAGVTQSPTHLIKTRGQQVTLRCSPISGHKSVSWYQQVLGQGPQFIFQYYEKEERGRGNFPDRFSARQFPNYSSELNVNALLLGDSALYLCASSFAPGQGPDEQFFGPGTRLTVL.

The chain has TRBV27 and TRBJ2-7; 9 bases are a match to TRBD1. The ends lost 3 bases at V and 6 bases at J; junction bases unmatched: 12. This CDR3 contains 16 residues. CDR1 and CDR2 (germline): MNHEY, SMNVEV (reference sequence). CDR3 in amino acids: CASSFLSGTGPGEQYF. Here the CDR3 DNA reads TGTGCCAGCAGTTTCCTCTCCGGGACAGGGCCTGGCGAGCAGTACTTC.

The table lists this clonotype with a few counts. V gene TRBV30 combines with J gene TRBJ1-3, with unresolved D. This CDR3 spans 16 amino acids. CDR1 and CDR2 (germline): GTSNPN, SVGIG (reference sequence). The V gene lost 0 bases and the J gene lost 3 bases, with 15 bases spanning the gap. The CDR3 sequence: CAWSVRLGPFGNTIYF. The CDR3 bases are TGTGCCTGGAGTGTACGTTTAGGGCCTTTTGGAAACACCATATATTTT.

This clonotype has a handful of counts. The genes are TRBV6-2 or TRBV6-3 and TRBJ2-2; TRBD1 might be the D (5 bases). CDR1 is MNHEY, CDR2 SVGEGT, per germline. The CDR3 runs 17 residues. The ends were cut back, 2 bases at V and 6 bases at J, with 19 bases in the middle. The CDR3 DNA reads TGTGCCAGCAGTTACCCATCGCGAACAGGATGGGCCGGGGAGCTGTTTTTT. Translation gives CASSYPSRTGWAGELFF.

This clonotype was detected a few times. The gene calls are TRBV29-1 and TRBJ2-1, with 13 bases aligning to TRBD2. Germline lookup yields CDR1 SQVTM and CDR2 ANQGSEA. This CDR3 spans 17 amino acids. The ends lost 5 bases at V and 6 bases at J; junction bases unmatched: 13. The chain's CDR3 is CSVRSPGLAGRTNEQFF. The CDR3 region has the DNA TGCAGCGTTCGAAGCCCGGGACTAGCGGGAAGGACCAATGAGCAGTTCTTC.

The sample holds a few counts of this clonotype. This chain links TRBV19 with TRBJ2-1, with D unclear. This CDR3 comprises 15 residues. In germline, CDR1 is LNHDA, CDR2 SQIVND (reference sequence). V was trimmed by 3 bases and J by 6 bases, leaving 15 bases between them. The CDR3 loop reads CASSIRLNGGNEQFF. The DNA of the CDR3 is TGTGCCAGTAGTATTAGATTGAACGGTGGCAATGAGCAGTTCTTC.

In DNA form, the CDR3 reads TGCGCCAGCAGCTGGGACAAATTTGGAAACACCATATATTTT. Protein: CASSWDKFGNTIYF. The chain recombines TRBV5-1 with TRBJ1-3, with D perhaps TRBD1 (6 bases). The CDR3 loop spans 14 amino acids. Trimming stripped 3 bases from V and 3 bases from J, with 10 bases between. Germline CDR1 is SGHRS and CDR2 is YFSETQ.

This clonotype turned up a few times. At one end the junction does not follow the germline gene, possibly because of a read error. The chain employs TRBV5-1 and TRBJ2-5; 8 bases line up with TRBD2. The CDR3 runs to 18 residues. From germline, CDR1 is SGHRS and CDR2 YFSETQ. The CDR3 DNA reads as TGCGCCAGCAGTTTGGAATCTTTGGCGGGGGGAATTCAAGAGACCCAGTACTTC. This gives the protein CASSLESLAGGIQETQYF.

This clonotype was observed a handful of times. The chain is built from TRBV19 and TRBJ1-5; D remains ambiguous. Looked up from germline, CDR1 is LNHDA and CDR2 is SQIVND (reference sequence). The CDR3 is made up of 14 amino acids. V lost 6 bases, J lost 0 bases, and 9 bases lay in between. The CDR3 DNA follows: TGTGCCAGTAGAGCACTAGGTAGCAATCAGCCCCAGCATTTT. Encoded protein: CASRALGSNQPQHF.

The CDR3 protein is CASSHTGGGTDTQYF. The DNA of the CDR3 is TGTGCCAGCAGCCATACGGGAGGTGGTACAGATACGCAGTATTTT. V and J are TRBV3-1 and TRBJ2-3; 7 bases are a match to TRBD2. This CDR3 region has 15 residues. Germline values: CDR1 LGHDT, CDR2 YNNKEL (reference sequence). Trimming cost V 3 bases and J 3 bases; bases outside gene matches: 6.

Worth noting for this clonotype: A junction end diverges from the germline sequence, so it may reflect a read error. The chain carries TRBV19 and TRBJ2-7; a possible D gene is TRBD1 (5 bases). Germline loops: CDR1 LNHDA, CDR2 SQIVND (reference sequence). The CDR3 sequence is 12 residues long. The CDR3 region has the DNA TGTGCCAGTAGTCCGGACACCTACGGGCAGTACTTC. Protein product: CASSPDTYGQYF.

This chain links TRBV3-1 with TRBJ2-1; possibly TRBD2 for D (6 bases). The CDR3 is made up of 15 amino acids. Germline V CDR1 and CDR2: LGHDT, YNNKEL (reference sequence). V was trimmed by 2 bases and J by 8 bases, leaving 16 bases between them. DNA of the CDR3: TGTGCCAGCAGCCAAAACACCGGGGGAACGGATGAGCAGTTCTTC. It yields the protein CASSQNTGGTDEQFF.

The chain joins TRBV7-9 to TRBJ2-2; 8 bases line up with TRBD1. CDR3 size: 16 residues. The J segment lost 6 bases and the V segment lost 5 bases, leaving 11 bases of the junction unmatched. Germline V gene sequence: CDR1 SEHNR, CDR2 FQNEAQ (reference sequence). CDR3 nucleotides: TGTGCCAGCAGCATACAGGGGGACGGGCCGCCCGGGGAGCTGTTTTTT. It codes for CASSIQGDGPPGELFF.